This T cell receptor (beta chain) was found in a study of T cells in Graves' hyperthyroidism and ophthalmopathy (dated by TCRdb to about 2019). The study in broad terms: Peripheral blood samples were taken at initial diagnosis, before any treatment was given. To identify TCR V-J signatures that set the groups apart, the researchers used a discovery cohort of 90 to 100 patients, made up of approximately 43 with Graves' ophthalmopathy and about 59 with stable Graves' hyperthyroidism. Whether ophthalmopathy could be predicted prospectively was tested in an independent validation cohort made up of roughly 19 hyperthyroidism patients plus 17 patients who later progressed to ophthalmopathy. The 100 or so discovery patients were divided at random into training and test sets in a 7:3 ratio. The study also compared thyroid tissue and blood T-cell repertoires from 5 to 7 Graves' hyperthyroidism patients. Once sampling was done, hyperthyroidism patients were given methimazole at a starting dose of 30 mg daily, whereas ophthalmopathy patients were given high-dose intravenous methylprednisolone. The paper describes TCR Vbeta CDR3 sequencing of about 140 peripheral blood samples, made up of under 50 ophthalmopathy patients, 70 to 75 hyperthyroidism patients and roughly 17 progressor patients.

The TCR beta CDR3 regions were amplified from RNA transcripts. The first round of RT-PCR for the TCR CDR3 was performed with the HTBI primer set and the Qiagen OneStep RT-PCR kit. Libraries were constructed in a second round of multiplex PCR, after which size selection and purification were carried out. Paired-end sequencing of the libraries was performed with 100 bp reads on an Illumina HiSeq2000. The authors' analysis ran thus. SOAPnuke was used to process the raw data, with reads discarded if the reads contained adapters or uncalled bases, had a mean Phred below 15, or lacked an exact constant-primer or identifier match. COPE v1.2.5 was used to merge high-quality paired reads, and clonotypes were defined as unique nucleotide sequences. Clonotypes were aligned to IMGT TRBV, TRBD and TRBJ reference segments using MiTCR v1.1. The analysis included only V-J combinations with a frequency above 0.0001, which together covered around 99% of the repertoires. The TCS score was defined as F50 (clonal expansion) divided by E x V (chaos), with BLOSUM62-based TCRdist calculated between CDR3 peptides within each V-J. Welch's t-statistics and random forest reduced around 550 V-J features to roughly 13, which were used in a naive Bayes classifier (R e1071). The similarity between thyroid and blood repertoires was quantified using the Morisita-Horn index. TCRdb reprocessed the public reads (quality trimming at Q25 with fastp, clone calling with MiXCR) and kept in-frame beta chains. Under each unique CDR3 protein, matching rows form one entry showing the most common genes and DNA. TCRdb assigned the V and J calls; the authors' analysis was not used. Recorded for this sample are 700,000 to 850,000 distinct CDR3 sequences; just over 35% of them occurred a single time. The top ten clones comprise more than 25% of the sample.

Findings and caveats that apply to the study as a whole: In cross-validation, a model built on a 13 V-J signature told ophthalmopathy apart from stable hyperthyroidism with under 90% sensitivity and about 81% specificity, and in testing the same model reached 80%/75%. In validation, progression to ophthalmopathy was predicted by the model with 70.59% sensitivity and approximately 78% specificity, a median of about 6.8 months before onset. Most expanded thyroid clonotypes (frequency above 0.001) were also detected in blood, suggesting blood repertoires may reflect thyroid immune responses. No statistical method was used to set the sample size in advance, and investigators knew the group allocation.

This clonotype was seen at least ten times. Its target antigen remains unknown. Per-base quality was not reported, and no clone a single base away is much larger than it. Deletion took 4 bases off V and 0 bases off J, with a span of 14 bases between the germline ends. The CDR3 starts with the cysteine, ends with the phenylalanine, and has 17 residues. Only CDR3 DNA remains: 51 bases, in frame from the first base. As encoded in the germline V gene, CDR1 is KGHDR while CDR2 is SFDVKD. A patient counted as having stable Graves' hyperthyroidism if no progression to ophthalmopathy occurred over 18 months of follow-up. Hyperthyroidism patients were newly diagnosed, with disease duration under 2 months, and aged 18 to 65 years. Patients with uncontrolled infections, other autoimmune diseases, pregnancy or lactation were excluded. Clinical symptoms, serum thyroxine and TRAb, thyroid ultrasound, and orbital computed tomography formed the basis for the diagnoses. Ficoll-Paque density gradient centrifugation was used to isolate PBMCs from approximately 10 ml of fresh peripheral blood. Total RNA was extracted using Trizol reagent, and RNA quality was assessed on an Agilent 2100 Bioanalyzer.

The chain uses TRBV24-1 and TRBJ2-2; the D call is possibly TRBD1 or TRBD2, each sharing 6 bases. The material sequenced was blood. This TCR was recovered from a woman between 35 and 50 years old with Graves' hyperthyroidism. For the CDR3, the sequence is CATSEWGARANTGELFF. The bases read TGTGCCACCAGTGAGTGGGGGGCGAGAGCGAACACCGGGGAGCTGTTTTTT.